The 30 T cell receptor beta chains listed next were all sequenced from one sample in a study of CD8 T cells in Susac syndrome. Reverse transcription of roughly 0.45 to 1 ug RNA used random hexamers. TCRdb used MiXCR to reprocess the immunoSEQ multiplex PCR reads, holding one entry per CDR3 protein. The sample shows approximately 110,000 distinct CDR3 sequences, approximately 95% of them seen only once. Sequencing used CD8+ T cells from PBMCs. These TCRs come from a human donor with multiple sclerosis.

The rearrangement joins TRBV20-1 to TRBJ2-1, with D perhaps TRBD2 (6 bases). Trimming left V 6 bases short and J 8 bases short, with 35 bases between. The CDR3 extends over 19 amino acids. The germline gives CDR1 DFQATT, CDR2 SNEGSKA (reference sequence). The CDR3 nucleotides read TGCAGTGCCCAACCTCTCCGGGACTCCCACCATTTAATGTCTTATGAGCAGTTCTTC. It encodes CSAQPLRDSHHLMSYEQFF.

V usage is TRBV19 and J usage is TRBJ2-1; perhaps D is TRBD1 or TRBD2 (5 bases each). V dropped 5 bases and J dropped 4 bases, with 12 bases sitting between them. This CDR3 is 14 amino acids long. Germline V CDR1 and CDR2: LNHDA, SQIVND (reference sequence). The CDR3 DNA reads TGTGCCAGTAGTCACAATGGGGGTTACAATGAGCAGTTCTTC. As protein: CASSHNGGYNEQFF. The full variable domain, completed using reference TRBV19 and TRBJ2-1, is DGGITQSPKYLFRKEGQNVTLSCEQNLNHDAMYWYRQDPGQGLRLIYYSQIVNDFQKGDIAEGYSVSREKKESFPLTVTSAQKNPTAFYLCASSHNGGYNEQFFGPGTRLTVL.

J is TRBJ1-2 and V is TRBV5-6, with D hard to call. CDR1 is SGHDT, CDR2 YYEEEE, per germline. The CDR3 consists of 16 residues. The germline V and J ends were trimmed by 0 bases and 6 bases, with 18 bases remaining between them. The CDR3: CASSLERTRPDDGYTF. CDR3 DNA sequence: TGTGCCAGCAGCTTGGAACGAACAAGACCAGACGATGGCTACACCTTC.

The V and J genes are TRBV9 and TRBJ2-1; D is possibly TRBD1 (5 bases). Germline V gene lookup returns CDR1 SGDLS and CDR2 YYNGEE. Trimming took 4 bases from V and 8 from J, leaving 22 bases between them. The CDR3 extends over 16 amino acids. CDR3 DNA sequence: TGTGCCAGCAGCCCCATCGGGCGTGGGGCCTCCCATGAGCAGTTCTTC. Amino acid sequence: CASSPIGRGASHEQFF.

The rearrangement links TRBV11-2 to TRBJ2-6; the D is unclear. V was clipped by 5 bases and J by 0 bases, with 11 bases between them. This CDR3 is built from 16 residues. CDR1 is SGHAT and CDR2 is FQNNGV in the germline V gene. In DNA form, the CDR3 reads TGTGCCAGCAGCAGCCAAGTAGGCTCTGGGGCCAACGTCCTGACTTTC. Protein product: CASSSQVGSGANVLTF.

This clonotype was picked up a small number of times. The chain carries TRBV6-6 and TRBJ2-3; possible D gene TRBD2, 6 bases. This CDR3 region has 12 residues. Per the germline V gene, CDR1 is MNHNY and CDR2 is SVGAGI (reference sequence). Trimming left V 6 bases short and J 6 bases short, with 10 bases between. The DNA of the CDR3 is TGTGCCAGCAGCCCCGGGGGTGATACGCAGTATTTT. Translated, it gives CASSPGGDTQYF.

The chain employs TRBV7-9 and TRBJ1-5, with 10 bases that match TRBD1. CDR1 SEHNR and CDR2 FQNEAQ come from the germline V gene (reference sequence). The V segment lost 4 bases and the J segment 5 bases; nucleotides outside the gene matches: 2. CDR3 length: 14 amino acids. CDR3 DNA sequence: TGTGCCAGCAGCTGGGGGACAGGGGATCAGCCCCAGCATTTT. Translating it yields CASSWGTGDQPQHF.

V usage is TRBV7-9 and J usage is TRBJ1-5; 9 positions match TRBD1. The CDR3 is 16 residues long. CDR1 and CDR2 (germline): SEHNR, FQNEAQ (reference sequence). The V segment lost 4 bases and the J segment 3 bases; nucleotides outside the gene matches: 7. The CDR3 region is CASSSQTGGFNQPQHF. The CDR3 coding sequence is TGTGCCAGCAGCTCACAGACAGGGGGATTCAATCAGCCCCAGCATTTT.

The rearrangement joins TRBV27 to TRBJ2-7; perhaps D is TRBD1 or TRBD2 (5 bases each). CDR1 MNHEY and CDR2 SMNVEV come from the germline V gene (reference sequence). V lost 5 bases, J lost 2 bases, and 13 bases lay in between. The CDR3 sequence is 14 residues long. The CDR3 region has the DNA TGTGCCAGCAGTCCGGTGGGGGAAACCTACGAGCAGTACTTC. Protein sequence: CASSPVGETYEQYF.

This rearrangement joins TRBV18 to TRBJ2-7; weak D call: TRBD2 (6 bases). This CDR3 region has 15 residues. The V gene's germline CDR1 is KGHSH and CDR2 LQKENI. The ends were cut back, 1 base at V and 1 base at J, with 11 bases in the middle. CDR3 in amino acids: CASSPLGGWSYEQYF. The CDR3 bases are TGTGCCAGCTCACCACTGGGGGGATGGTCCTACGAGCAGTACTTC.

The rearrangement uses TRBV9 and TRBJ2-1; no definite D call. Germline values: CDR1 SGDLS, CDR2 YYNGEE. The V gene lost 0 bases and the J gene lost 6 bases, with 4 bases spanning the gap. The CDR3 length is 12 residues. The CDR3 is CASSVGANEQFF. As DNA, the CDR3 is TGTGCCAGCAGCGTAGGGGCCAATGAGCAGTTCTTC.

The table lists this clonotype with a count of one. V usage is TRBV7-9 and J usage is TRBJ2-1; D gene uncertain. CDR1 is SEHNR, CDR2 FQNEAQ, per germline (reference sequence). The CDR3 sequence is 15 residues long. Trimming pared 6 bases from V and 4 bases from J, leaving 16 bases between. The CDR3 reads CASSPIFGGYNEQFF. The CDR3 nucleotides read TGTGCCAGCAGTCCAATTTTTGGCGGTTACAATGAGCAGTTCTTC.

The CDR3: CASSLGTGAEQYV. CDR3 bases: TGTGCCAGCAGTTTGGGTACGGGAGCAGAGCAGTACGTC. The chain is built from TRBV12-3 or TRBV12-4 and TRBJ2-7; possible D gene TRBD2, 6 bases. This CDR3 is built from 13 residues. V lost 3 bases and J 7 bases, leaving 13 bases between the germline ends.

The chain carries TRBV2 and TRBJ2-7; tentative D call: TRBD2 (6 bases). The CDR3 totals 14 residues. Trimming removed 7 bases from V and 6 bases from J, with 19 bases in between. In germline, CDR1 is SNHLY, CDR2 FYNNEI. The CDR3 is CASTQGGGELEQYF. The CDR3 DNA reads TGTGCCAGCACGCAGGGAGGCGGGGAGCTCGAGCAGTACTTC.

In nucleotides, the CDR3 is TGTGCCACCAGCAGGCAAGAGGACATGCGATTCCAGTTCTTC. Residues: CATSRQEDMRFQFF. The chain combines TRBV15 with TRBJ2-1; TRBD1 might be the D (5 bases). The CDR3 runs 14 residues. The germline V gene has CDR1 LNHNV and CDR2 YYDKDF (reference sequence). V was clipped by 3 bases and J by 13 bases, with 19 bases between them.

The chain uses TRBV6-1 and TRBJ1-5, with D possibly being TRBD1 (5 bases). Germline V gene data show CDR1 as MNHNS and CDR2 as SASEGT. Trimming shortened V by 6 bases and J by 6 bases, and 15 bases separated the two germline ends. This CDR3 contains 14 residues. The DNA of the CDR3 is TGTGCCAGCAGCGAGGCAGGGTATGGTCAGCCCCAGCATTTT. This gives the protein CASSEAGYGQPQHF.

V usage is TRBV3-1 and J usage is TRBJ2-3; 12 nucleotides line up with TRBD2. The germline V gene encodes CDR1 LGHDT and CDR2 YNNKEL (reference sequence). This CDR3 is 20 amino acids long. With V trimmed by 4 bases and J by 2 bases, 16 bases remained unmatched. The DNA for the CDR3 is TGTGCCAGCAGCCCAACCCTAAGTCGGGCTAGCGGGGGGGTCACAGATACGCAGTATTTT. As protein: CASSPTLSRASGGVTDTQYF.

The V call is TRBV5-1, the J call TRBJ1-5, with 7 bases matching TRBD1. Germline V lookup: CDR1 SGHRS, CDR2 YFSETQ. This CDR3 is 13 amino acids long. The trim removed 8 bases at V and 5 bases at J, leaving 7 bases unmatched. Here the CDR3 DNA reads TGCGCCAGAGGGGGCGGGGCGGATCAGCCCCAGCATTTT. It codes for CARGGGADQPQHF.

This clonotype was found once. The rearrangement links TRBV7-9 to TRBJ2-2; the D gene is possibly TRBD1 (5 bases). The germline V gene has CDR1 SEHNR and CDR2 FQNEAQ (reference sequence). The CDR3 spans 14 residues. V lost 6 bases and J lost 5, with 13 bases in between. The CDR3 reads CASRITTATGELFF. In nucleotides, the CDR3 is TGTGCCAGCAGAATCACGACAGCTACCGGGGAGCTGTTTTTT.

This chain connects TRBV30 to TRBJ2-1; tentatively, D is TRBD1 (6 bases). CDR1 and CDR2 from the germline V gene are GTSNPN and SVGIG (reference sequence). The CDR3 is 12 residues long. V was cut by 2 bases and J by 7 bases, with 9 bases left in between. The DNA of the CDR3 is TGTGCCTGGAGTTTAGGACAGAATGAGCAGTTCTTC. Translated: CAWSLGQNEQFF.

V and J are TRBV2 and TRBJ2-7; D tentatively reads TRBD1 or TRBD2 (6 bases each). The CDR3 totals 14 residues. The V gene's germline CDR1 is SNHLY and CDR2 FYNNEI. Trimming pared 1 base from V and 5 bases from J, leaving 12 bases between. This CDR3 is CASSEGRGLDEQYF. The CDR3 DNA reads TGTGCCAGCAGTGAAGGCCGGGGGCTCGACGAGCAGTACTTC.

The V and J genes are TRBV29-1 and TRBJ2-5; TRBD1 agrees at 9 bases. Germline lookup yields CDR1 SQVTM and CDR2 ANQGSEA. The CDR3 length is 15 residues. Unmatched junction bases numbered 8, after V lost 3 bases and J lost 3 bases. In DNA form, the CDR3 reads TGCAGCGTTGATTGGGGACAGGGAAGGAAAGAGACCCAGTACTTC. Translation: CSVDWGQGRKETQYF.

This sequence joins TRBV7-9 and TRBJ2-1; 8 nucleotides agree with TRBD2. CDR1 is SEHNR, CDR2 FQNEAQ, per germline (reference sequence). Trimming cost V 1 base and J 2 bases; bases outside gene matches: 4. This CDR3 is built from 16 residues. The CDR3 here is CASSLVPGGAYNEQFF. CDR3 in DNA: TGTGCCAGCAGCTTAGTGCCCGGGGGGGCCTACAATGAGCAGTTCTTC.

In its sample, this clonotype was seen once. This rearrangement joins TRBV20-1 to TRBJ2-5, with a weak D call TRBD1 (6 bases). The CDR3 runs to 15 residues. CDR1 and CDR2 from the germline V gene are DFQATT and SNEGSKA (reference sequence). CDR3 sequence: CALPSGQGNRETQYF. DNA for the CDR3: TGCGCCCTACCGAGTGGCCAGGGGAATAGAGAGACCCAGTACTTC.

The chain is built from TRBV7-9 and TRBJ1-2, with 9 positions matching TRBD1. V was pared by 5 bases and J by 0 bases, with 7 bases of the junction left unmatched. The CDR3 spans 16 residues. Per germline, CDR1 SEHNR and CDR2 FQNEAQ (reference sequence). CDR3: CASSHTGTGTNYGYTF. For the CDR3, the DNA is TGTGCCAGCAGCCACACCGGGACAGGGACTAACTATGGCTACACCTTC.

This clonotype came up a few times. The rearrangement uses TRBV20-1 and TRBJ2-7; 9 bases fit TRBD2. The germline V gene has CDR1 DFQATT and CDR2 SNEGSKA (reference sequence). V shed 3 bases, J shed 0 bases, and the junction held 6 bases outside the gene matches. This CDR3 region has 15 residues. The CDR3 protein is CSARQSGGPSYEQYF. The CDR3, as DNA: TGCAGTGCTAGGCAAAGCGGGGGGCCCTCCTACGAGCAGTACTTC.

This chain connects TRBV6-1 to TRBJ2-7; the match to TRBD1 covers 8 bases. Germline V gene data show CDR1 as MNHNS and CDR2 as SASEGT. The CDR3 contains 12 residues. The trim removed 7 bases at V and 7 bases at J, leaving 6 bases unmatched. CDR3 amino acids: CASIDRGGEQYF. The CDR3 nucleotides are TGTGCCAGCATTGACAGGGGAGGTGAGCAGTACTTC.

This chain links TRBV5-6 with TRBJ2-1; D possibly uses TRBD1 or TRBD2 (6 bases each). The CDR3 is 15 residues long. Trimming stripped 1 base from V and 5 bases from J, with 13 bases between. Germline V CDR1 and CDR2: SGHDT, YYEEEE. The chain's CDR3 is CASSLRGAPNNEQFF. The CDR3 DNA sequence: TGTGCCAGCAGCTTGAGGGGGGCCCCGAACAATGAGCAGTTCTTC. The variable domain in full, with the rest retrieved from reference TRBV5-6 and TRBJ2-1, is DAGVTQSPTHLIKTRGQQVTLRCSPKSGHDTVSWYQQALGQGPQFIFQYYEEEERQRGNFPDRFSGHQFPNYSSELNVNALLLGDSALYLCASSLRGAPNNEQFFGPGTRLTVL.

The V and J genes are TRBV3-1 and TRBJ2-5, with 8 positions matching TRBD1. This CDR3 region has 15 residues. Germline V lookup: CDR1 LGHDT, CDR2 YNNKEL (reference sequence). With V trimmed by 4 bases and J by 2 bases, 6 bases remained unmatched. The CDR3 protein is CASSLIGTGQETQYF. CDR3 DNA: TGTGCCAGCAGCCTCATAGGGACAGGACAAGAGACCCAGTACTTC.

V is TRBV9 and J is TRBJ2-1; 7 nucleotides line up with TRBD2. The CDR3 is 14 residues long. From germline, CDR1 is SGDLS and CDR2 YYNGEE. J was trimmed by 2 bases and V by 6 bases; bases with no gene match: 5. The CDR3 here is CASNPSGAYNEQFF. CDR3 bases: TGTGCCAGCAACCCTAGCGGAGCCTACAATGAGCAGTTCTTC.